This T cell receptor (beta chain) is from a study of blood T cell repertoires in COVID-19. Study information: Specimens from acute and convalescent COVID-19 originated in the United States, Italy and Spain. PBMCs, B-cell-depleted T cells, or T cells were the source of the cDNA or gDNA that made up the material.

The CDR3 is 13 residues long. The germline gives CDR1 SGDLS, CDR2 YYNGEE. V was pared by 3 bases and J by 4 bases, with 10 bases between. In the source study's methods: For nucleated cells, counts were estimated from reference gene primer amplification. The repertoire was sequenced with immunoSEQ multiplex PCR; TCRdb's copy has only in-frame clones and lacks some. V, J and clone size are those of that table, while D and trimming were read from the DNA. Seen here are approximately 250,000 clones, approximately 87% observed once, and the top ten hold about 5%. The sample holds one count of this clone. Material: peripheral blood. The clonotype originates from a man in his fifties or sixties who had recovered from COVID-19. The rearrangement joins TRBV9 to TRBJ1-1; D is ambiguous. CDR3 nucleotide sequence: TGTGCCAGCAGCGGGGCCCGGGGCACTGAAGCTTTCTTT. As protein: CASSGARGTEAFF.